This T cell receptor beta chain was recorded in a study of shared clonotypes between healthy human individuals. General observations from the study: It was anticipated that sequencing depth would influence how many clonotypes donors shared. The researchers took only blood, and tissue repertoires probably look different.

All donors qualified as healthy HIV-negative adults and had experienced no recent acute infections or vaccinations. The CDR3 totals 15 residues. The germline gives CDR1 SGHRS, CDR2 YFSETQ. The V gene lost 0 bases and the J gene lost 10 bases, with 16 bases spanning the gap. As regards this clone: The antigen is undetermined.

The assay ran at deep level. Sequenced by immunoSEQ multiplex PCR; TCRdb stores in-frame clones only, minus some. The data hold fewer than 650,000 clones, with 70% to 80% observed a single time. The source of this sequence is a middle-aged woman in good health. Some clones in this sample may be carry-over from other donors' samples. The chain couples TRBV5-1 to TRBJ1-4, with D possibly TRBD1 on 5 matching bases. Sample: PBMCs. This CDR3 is CASSLDTFLGGKLFF. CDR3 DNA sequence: TGCGCCAGCAGCTTGGATACCTTCTTGGGGGGAAAACTGTTTTTT.